What follows are 21 T cell receptor beta chains derived from one specimen sequenced in a study of human T cells and chemical hapten exposure. TCRdb reanalysed the RACE reads using MiXCR and keeps one entry per CDR3 protein. This sample yields around 190,000 distinct CDR3 sequences, of which about 22% are seen a single time; about 7% belongs to the top ten. The sample's time point: patch test 1, 2 weeks after DPC sensitization. The sample's treatment: therapeutic diphenylcyclopropenone sensitization with weekly scalp DPC. This material consisted of whole blood, taken in connection with sensitization to the hapten diphenylcyclopropenone (DPC). These receptors came from a woman in her 50s with alopecia areata. Some clones in this sample may be carry-over from other donors' samples.

This clonotype was seen a few times. This chain joins TRBV2 and TRBJ2-3; D ambiguous. The CDR3 runs 14 residues. CDR1 and CDR2 from the germline V gene are SNHLY and FYNNEI. The V end lost 2 bases, the J end lost 4 bases, and 10 bases lay between the germline ends. CDR3 nucleotides: TGTGCCAGCAGTGAACTTCCTAGTGCAGATACGCAGTATTTT. Protein product: CASSELPSADTQYF.

The rearrangement links TRBV12-3 or TRBV12-4 to TRBJ2-2; 8 bases fit TRBD2. There are 15 residues in the CDR3. After removal of 6 bases from V and 2 bases from J, the junction contained 5 bases not matched to a gene. CDR3 in DNA: TGTGCCAGCAGGCCAGCGGGAGTCAACACCGGGGAGCTGTTTTTT. Amino acids: CASRPAGVNTGELFF.

This clonotype was found a few times. The rearrangement joins TRBV7-8 to TRBJ2-1; 8 nucleotides match TRBD2. This CDR3 has 15 amino acids. CDR1 SGHVS and CDR2 FQNEAQ come from the germline V gene. Trimming removed 5 bases from V and 6 bases from J; junction bases left unmatched: 9. CDR3 nucleotide sequence: TGTGCCAGCAGCAATCCGGGACTAGTTCTCAATGAGCAGTTCTTC. It codes for CASSNPGLVLNEQFF.

The chain is built from TRBV11-2 and TRBJ2-1; 11 bases match TRBD2. CDR1 SGHAT and CDR2 FQNNGV come from the germline V gene. V was pared by 4 bases and J by 3 bases, with 5 bases of the junction left unmatched. The CDR3 has 16 residues. The CDR3 sequence: CASSSLLAGVYNEQFF. In nucleotides, the CDR3 is TGTGCCAGCAGCTCCCTACTAGCGGGAGTCTACAATGAGCAGTTCTTC.

The rearrangement joins TRBV28 to TRBJ2-6; D remains ambiguous. V shed 4 bases and J shed 2 bases, with 9 bases lying between them. Germline V gives CDR1 MDHEN, CDR2 SYDVKM. The CDR3 extends over 15 amino acids. For the CDR3, the DNA is TGTGCCAGCAGTTATTCTGATCCTGGGGCCAACGTCCTGACTTTC. It translates to CASSYSDPGANVLTF.

The chain's CDR3 is CASSDASALTYEQYF. For the CDR3, the DNA is TGTGCCAGCAGTGATGCTAGCGCCTTAACCTACGAGCAGTACTTC. The rearrangement joins TRBV25-1 to TRBJ2-7; D is possibly TRBD2 (6 bases). V was cut by 3 bases and J by 2 bases, with 14 bases left in between. The CDR3 runs 15 residues. Germline loops: CDR1 MGHDK, CDR2 SYGVNS.

CDR3 sequence (DNA): TGTGCCAGCAGCTTAGGGAATTTAGGGCCGGACGAGCAGTACTTC. Protein: CASSLGNLGPDEQYF. The V gene is TRBV7-9, the J gene TRBJ2-7; no definite D call. CDR3 size: 15 residues. The germline V gene encodes CDR1 SEHNR and CDR2 FQNEAQ (reference sequence). Trimming stripped 1 base from V and 5 bases from J, with 15 bases between. Variable domain in full (rest from reference TRBV7-9 and TRBJ2-7): DTGVSQNPRHKITKRGQNVTFRCDPISEHNRLYWYRQTLGQGPEFLTYFQNEAQLEKSRLLSDRFSAERPKGSFSTLEIQRTEQGDSAMYLCASSLGNLGPDEQYFGPGTRLTVT.

This clonotype turned up a few times. The chain is built from TRBV6-6 and TRBJ1-1; no clear D. Germline values: CDR1 MNHNY, CDR2 SVGAGI (reference sequence). The CDR3 has 13 amino acids. V gave up 8 bases and J gave up 4 bases, with 14 bases separating them. For the CDR3, the DNA is TGTGCCAGCCGAGACTCATCGGGCACTGAAGCTTTCTTT. It encodes CASRDSSGTEAFF.

The chain is built from TRBV18 and TRBJ2-7; 8 bases agree with TRBD1. CDR3 length: 17 amino acids. The junction had 12 bases not matched to a gene; V was cut back by 2 bases and J by 3 bases. Germline V CDR1 and CDR2: KGHSH, LQKENI. This CDR3 is CASSPRTGILDYYEQYF. The CDR3 coding sequence is TGTGCCAGCTCACCAAGGACAGGGATTTTGGATTACTACGAGCAGTACTTC. Full variable domain (remainder filled in from reference TRBV18 and TRBJ2-7): NAGVMQNPRHLVRRRGQEARLRCSPMKGHSHVYWYRQLPEEGLKFMVYLQKENIIDESGMPKERFSAEFPKEGPSILRIQQVVRGDSAAYFCASSPRTGILDYYEQYFGPGTRLTVT.

The rearrangement uses TRBV20-1 and TRBJ2-5; no clear D. From germline, CDR1 is DFQATT and CDR2 SNEGSKA (reference sequence). The CDR3 is 12 residues long. V was trimmed by 0 bases and J by 5 bases, leaving 7 bases between them. The CDR3 loop reads CSARDGSETQYF. CDR3 bases: TGCAGTGCTAGAGACGGCTCGGAGACCCAGTACTTC.

This chain links TRBV15 with TRBJ2-1; TRBD2 matches at 10 bases. V gave up 0 bases and J gave up 6 bases; unmatched junction bases: 11. Germline assignment: CDR1 LNHNV and CDR2 YYDKDF (reference sequence). The CDR3 extends over 18 amino acids. The CDR3 region is CATSRDVWSSGSPNEQFF. Written as DNA, the CDR3 is TGTGCCACCAGCAGAGATGTTTGGTCTAGCGGGAGTCCCAATGAGCAGTTCTTC.

This clonotype has a handful of counts. The gene calls are TRBV29-1 and TRBJ1-2; D not resolved. Germline V gene lookup returns CDR1 SQVTM and CDR2 ANQGSEA. The CDR3 is 14 amino acids. Between the trimmed V and J ends, which lost 3 bases and 0 bases, there was a span of 11 bases. CDR3 residues: CSVDLTGSNYGYTF. The CDR3 coding sequence is TGCAGCGTTGATCTTACGGGATCTAACTATGGCTACACCTTC.

This clonotype was seen ten or more times. The gene calls are TRBV28 and TRBJ2-3, with D tentatively TRBD2 (6 bases). V dropped 3 bases and J dropped 4 bases, with 8 bases sitting between them. CDR3 length: 13 residues. From germline, CDR1 is MDHEN and CDR2 SYDVKM. Written as DNA, the CDR3 is TGTGCCAGCAGTTTGTCGGGGGCAGATACGCAGTATTTT. Translating it yields CASSLSGADTQYF.

The chain combines TRBV6-2 or TRBV6-3 with TRBJ2-2; unclear D gene. V lost 0 bases, J lost 3 bases, and 8 bases lay in between. The CDR3 totals 15 residues. CDR1 MNHEY and CDR2 SVGEGT come from the germline V gene. The CDR3 spells CASSYSRRDTGELFF. The CDR3 DNA reads TGTGCCAGCAGTTACTCGCGTCGAGACACCGGGGAGCTGTTTTTT.

This clonotype appeared a few times. J is TRBJ1-1 and V is TRBV2; maybe TRBD1 (5 bases). V was cut by 3 bases and J by 4 bases, with 15 bases left in between. In germline, CDR1 is SNHLY, CDR2 FYNNEI. This CDR3 is 15 amino acids long. In DNA form, the CDR3 reads TGTGCCAGCAGTGAGGTCAGGACACTCCCCACTGAAGCTTTCTTT. This translates into CASSEVRTLPTEAFF.

This clonotype was found many times. The J gene is TRBJ2-5, the V gene TRBV29-1, with 7 positions matching TRBD2. Germline V gene data show CDR1 as SQVTM and CDR2 as ANQGSEA. The CDR3 runs 12 residues. V trimming: 6 bases; J trimming: 5 bases; junction bases outside the gene matches: 6. The CDR3 spells CSVAREAETQYF. The CDR3 nucleotides are TGCAGCGTCGCACGGGAGGCGGAGACCCAGTACTTC.

V usage is TRBV12-3 or TRBV12-4 and J usage is TRBJ2-2, with D perhaps matching TRBD2 (6 bases). Between the trimmed V and J ends, which lost 6 bases and 4 bases, there was a span of 15 bases. The CDR3 totals 15 residues. CDR3: CASSSQLASTGELFF. The DNA of the CDR3 is TGTGCCAGCAGCTCCCAACTAGCCAGCACCGGGGAGCTGTTTTTT.

This clonotype was detected only a few times. The V call is TRBV3-1, the J call TRBJ2-7; D gene unclear. The V gene's germline CDR1 is LGHDT and CDR2 YNNKEL (reference sequence). The CDR3 is 13 residues long. V lost 1 base and J 3 bases, leaving 7 bases between the germline ends. The CDR3 sequence is CASSQASLYEQYF. The DNA of the CDR3 is TGTGCCAGCAGCCAAGCCTCCCTCTACGAGCAGTACTTC.

This clonotype was seen only a few times. The chain employs TRBV20-1 and TRBJ2-4, with D perhaps being TRBD1 or TRBD2 (5 bases each). The CDR3 is 12 residues long. The germline CDR1 and CDR2 sequences are DFQATT and SNEGSKA (reference sequence). V shed 6 bases and J shed 5 bases, with 11 bases lying between them. The CDR3 spells CSAGLGENIQYF. As DNA, the CDR3 is TGCAGTGCCGGGCTGGGGGAAAACATTCAGTACTTC.

This clonotype has a handful of counts. This chain links TRBV4-2 with TRBJ1-2, with D unresolved. The CDR3 sequence is 14 residues long. V lost 0 bases and J 2 bases, leaving 7 bases between the germline ends. Germline V CDR1 and CDR2: LGHNA, YNFKEQ. The CDR3 coding sequence is TGTGCCAGCAGCCAAGAAGGCAGCAACTATGGCTACACCTTC. Amino acid sequence: CASSQEGSNYGYTF.

The rearrangement joins TRBV12-3 or TRBV12-4 to TRBJ2-5; D uncertain. The V end was cut by 5 bases, the J end by 6 bases, with 13 bases between. The CDR3 length is 13 residues. The CDR3 sequence: CASSVVGTQTQYF. The CDR3 nucleotides are TGTGCCAGCAGTGTGGTTGGCACGCAGACCCAGTACTTC.